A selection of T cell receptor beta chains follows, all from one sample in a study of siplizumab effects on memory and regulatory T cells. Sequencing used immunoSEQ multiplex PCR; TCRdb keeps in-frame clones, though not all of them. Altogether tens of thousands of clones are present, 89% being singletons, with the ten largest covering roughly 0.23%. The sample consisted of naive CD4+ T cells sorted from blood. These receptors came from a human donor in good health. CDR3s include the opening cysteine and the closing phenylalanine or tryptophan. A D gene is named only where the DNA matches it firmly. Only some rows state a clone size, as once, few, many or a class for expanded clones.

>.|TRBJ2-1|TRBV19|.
TGTGCCAGTAAATTCGCGATTCGTTACAATGAGCAGTTCTTC
CASKFAIRYNEQFF
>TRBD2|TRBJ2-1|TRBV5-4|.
TGTGCCAGCAGCCCGGGGGGACTAGCGGGATACAATGAGCAGTTCTTC
CASSPGGLAGYNEQFF
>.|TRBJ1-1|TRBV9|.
TGTGCCAGCGGCGGGGTTGGTGAAGCTTTCTTT
CASGGVGEAFF
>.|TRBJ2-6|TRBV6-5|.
TGTGCCAGCACCAACGGCGGGGCTGGGGCCAACGTCCTGACTTTC
CASTNGGAGANVLTF
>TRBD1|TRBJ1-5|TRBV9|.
TGTGCCAGCAGCCTAGGACAGGCCACCAATCAGCCCCAGCATTTT
CASSLGQATNQPQHF
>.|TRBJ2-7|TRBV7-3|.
TGTGCCAGCAGCTCCGACAGGAGCTCCTACGAGCAGTACTTC
CASSSDRSSYEQYF
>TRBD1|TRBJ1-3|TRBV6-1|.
TGTGCCAGCATCCCAGGGGGGGTCGGAAACACCATATATTTT
CASIPGGVGNTIYF
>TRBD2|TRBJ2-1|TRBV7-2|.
TGTGCCAGCAGCCCAAGCGGGGGGGTCTACAATGAGCAGTTCTTC
CASSPSGGVYNEQFF
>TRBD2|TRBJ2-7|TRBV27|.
TGTGCCAGCAGTTTCCCCGGGACTAGCGGGATCTACGAGCAGTACTTC
CASSFPGTSGIYEQYF
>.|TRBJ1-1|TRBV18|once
TGTGCCAGCTCCCCTCGCAGGGGTGATATGAACACTGAAGCTTTCTTT
CASSPRRGDMNTEAFF
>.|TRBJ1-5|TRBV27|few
TGTGCCAGCAGTCTGGGCAGCGGCAATCAGCCCCAGCATTTT
CASSLGSGNQPQHF
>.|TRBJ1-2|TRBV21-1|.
TGTGCCAGCAGCAAATCAGGGGGTGGCTACACCTTC
CASSKSGGGYTF
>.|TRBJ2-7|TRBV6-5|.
TGTGCCAGCAGTTACTCTATCGGCGGGGAGTGGTACGAGCAGTACTTC
CASSYSIGGEWYEQYF